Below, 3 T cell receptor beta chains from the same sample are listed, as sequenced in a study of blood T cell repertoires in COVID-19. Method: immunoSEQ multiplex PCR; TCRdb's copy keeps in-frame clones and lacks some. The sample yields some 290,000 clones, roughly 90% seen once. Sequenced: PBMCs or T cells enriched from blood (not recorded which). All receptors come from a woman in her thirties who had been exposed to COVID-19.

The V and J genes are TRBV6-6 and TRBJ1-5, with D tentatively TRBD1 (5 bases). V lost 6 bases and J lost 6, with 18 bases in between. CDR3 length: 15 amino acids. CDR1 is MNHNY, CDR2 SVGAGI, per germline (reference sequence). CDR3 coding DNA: TGTGCCAGCAGCCCGAGGACAACGTACCGTCAGCCCCAGCATTTT. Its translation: CASSPRTTYRQPQHF.

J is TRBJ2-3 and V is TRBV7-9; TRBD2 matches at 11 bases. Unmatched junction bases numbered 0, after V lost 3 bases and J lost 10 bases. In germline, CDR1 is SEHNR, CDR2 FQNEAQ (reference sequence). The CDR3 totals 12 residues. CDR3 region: CASSLGLAAQYF. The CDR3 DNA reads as TGTGCCAGCAGCTTGGGACTAGCGGCGCAGTATTTT.

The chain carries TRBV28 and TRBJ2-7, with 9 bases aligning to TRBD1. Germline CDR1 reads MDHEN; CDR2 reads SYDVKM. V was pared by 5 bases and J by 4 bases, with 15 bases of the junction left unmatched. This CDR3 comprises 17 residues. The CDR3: CASSRSLRDRVRYEQYF. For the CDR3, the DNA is TGTGCCAGCAGTCGAAGCCTCCGGGACAGGGTTCGGTACGAGCAGTACTTC.